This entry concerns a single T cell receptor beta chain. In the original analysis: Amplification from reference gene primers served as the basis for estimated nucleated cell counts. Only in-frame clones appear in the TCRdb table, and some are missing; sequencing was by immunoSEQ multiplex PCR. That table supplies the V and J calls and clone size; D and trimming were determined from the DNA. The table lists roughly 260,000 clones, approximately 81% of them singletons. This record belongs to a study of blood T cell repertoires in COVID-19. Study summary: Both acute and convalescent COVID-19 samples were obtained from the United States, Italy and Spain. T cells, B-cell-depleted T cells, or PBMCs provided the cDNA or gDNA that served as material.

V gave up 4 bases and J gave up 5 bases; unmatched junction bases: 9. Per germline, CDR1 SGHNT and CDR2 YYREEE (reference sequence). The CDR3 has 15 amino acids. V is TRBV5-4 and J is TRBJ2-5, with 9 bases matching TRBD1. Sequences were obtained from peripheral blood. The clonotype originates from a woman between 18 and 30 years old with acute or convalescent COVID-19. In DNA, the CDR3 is TGTGCCAGCAGCCCGGGGGGACAGGGTGCCGAGACCCAGTACTTC. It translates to CASSPGGQGAETQYF.